What follows are 23 T cell receptor beta chains derived from one specimen sequenced in a study of somatic mutations in cytotoxic T cells in rheumatoid arthritis. TCRdb's copy holds only in-frame clones and misses some; the assay was immunoSEQ multiplex PCR. The sample yields around 23,000 clones, around 80% seen once. Material: CD8+ T cells sorted from blood. The receptors stem from an adult with rheumatoid arthritis.

V usage is TRBV6-1 and J usage is TRBJ2-7, with TRBD1 identical over 7 bases. Germline lookup yields CDR1 MNHNS and CDR2 SASEGT. This CDR3 contains 13 residues. Trimming took 4 bases from V and 1 from J; bases not matched to a gene: 1. This CDR3 is CASSGTGSYEQYF. CDR3 DNA sequence: TGTGCCAGCAGTGGGACAGGATCCTACGAGCAGTACTTC.

This clone occurred a few times. The V gene is TRBV4-1, the J gene TRBJ1-1, with D possibly matching TRBD1 (5 bases). V was cut by 2 bases and J by 6 bases, with 13 bases left in between. Germline values: CDR1 MGHRA, CDR2 YSYEKL. The CDR3 has 14 amino acids. The CDR3 sequence: CASSQLEGRSEAFF. The CDR3 nucleotides read TGCGCCAGCAGCCAACTGGAGGGGAGGTCTGAAGCTTTCTTT.

The chain combines TRBV4-1 with TRBJ2-7; D may be TRBD2 (6 bases). V was cut by 0 bases and J by 4 bases, with 10 bases left in between. The CDR3 is made up of 14 amino acids. From germline, CDR1 is MGHRA and CDR2 YSYEKL. CDR3 in amino acids: CASSQEAAGYEQYF. CDR3 sequence (DNA): TGCGCCAGCAGCCAAGAGGCAGCGGGTTACGAGCAGTACTTC.

This clone was observed a few times. The V and J genes are TRBV7-9 and TRBJ1-2, with a possible D match to TRBD1 (5 bases). The CDR3 totals 14 residues. Trimming cost V 5 bases and J 4 bases, with 14 bases left between them. The germline V gene encodes CDR1 SEHNR and CDR2 FQNEAQ (reference sequence). The CDR3 bases are TGTGCCAGCAGCAGATCCGACAGTTCCTATGGCTACACCTTC. Protein: CASSRSDSSYGYTF.

The V and J genes are TRBV19 and TRBJ2-3; 12 bases fit TRBD2. The CDR3 spans 17 residues. The germline V gene encodes CDR1 LNHDA and CDR2 SQIVND (reference sequence). The ends lost 3 bases at V and 4 bases at J; junction bases unmatched: 8. As DNA, the CDR3 is TGTGCCAGTAGTATTGGGTCTAGCGGGGGGGGAGCAGATACGCAGTATTTT. It is translated as CASSIGSSGGGADTQYF. Together with reference TRBV19 and TRBJ2-3, the CDR3 gives the full variable domain: DGGITQSPKYLFRKEGQNVTLSCEQNLNHDAMYWYRQDPGQGLRLIYYSQIVNDFQKGDIAEGYSVSREKKESFPLTVTSAQKNPTAFYLCASSIGSSGGGADTQYFGPGTRLTVL.

The sample holds a few counts of this clone. The CDR3 bases are TGTGCCAGCCGAGGGGGGGGCGGTCGCTACGAGCAGTACTTC. It specifies CASRGGGGRYEQYF. The rearrangement joins TRBV27 to TRBJ2-7; possible D gene TRBD2, 7 bases. V lost 8 bases to trimming and J lost 3 bases, with 17 bases between them. Germline V CDR1 and CDR2: MNHEY, SMNVEV (reference sequence). CDR3 size: 14 residues.

This clone has just a few counts. The CDR3 sequence is CASSIDKATEQYF. CDR3 coding DNA: TGTGCCAGCAGTATCGACAAAGCTACGGAGCAGTACTTC. This sequence joins TRBV27 and TRBJ2-7; D is uncertain. Trimming left V 5 bases short and J 7 bases short, with 15 bases between. Germline V gives CDR1 MNHEY, CDR2 SMNVEV (reference sequence). This CDR3 comprises 13 residues.

The CDR3 DNA is TGTGCCAGCAGCAAAGGGGGCGCGGGCAATCAGCCCCAGCATTTT. Protein sequence: CASSKGGAGNQPQHF. The V and J genes are TRBV21-1 and TRBJ1-5; TRBD1, the table's D call, was not compared with the DNA. TRBV21-1 is flagged as a pseudogene. The CDR3 spans 15 residues.

The sample holds a few counts of this clone. The genes are TRBV7-9 and TRBJ2-7, with D tentatively TRBD2 (6 bases). Germline values: CDR1 SEHNR, CDR2 FQNEAQ (reference sequence). The CDR3 sequence is 15 residues long. Trimming removed 4 bases at V and 5 bases at J, with 18 bases between. The CDR3 nucleotides are TGTGCCAGCAGCTCCTTCGGCGGGGCTCGGGACGAGCAGTACTTC. Translated, it gives CASSSFGGARDEQYF.

This clone appeared once. The chain combines TRBV2 with TRBJ2-1; 11 nucleotides agree with TRBD2. CDR3 size: 13 residues. V trimming: 9 bases; J trimming: 4 bases; junction bases outside the gene matches: 2. The V gene's germline CDR1 is SNHLY and CDR2 FYNNEI. The CDR3 bases are TGTGCCAGGACTAGCGGGGTATACAATGAGCAGTTCTTC. Translated: CARTSGVYNEQFF.

This chain links TRBV2 with TRBJ1-2; no firm D call. Germline CDR1 is SNHLY and CDR2 is FYNNEI. The CDR3 length is 16 residues. V lost 1 base, J lost 0 bases, and 12 bases lay in between. CDR3 DNA: TGTGCCAGCAGTGAAGGGGGTAGGGCGGCTAACTATGGCTACACCTTC. It translates to CASSEGGRAANYGYTF.

This clone was observed once. The V call is TRBV25-1, the J call TRBJ2-1, with TRBD1 as a possible D gene (6 bases). Looked up from germline, CDR1 is MGHDK and CDR2 is SYGVNS. There are 14 residues in the CDR3. V lost 1 base to trimming and J lost 3 bases, with 7 bases between them. The CDR3 region has the DNA TGTGCCAGCAGTGAATCAGGGGACTACAATGAGCAGTTCTTC. Translation: CASSESGDYNEQFF.

V and J are TRBV5-5 and TRBJ1-1; 9 bases map to TRBD1. Per germline, CDR1 SGHKS and CDR2 YYEKEE (reference sequence). The CDR3 length is 17 residues. V shed 4 bases and J 6 bases; nucleotides not matched to a gene: 16. The CDR3 DNA follows: TGTGCCAGCAGCCCTACTACAGGGGGCGCCGAGACCCCTGAAGCTTTCTTT. The encoded protein is CASSPTTGGAETPEAFF.

This chain joins TRBV2 and TRBJ2-1; D may be TRBD1 or TRBD2 (5 bases each). The V end lost 7 bases, the J end lost 6 bases, and 19 bases lay between the germline ends. Germline lookup yields CDR1 SNHLY and CDR2 FYNNEI. The CDR3 length is 15 residues. The CDR3 DNA follows: TGTGCCAGCACGGGACGTTCGTATTCGGCCAATGAGCAGTTCTTC. Amino acids: CASTGRSYSANEQFF. Together with reference TRBV2 and TRBJ2-1, the CDR3 gives the full variable domain: EPEVTQTPSHQVTQMGQEVILRCVPISNHLYFYWYRQILGQKVEFLVSFYNNEISEKSEIFDDQFSVERPDGSNFTLKIRSTKLEDSAMYFCASTGRSYSANEQFFGPGTRLTVL.

The V call is TRBV13, the J call TRBJ2-7; D not certain. In germline, CDR1 is PRHDT, CDR2 FYEKMQ (reference sequence). The V gene lost 5 bases and the J gene lost 3 bases, with 5 bases spanning the gap. The CDR3 loop spans 11 amino acids. The CDR3 bases are TGTGCCAGCAGCCTCAACTACGAGCAGTACTTC. Encoded protein: CASSLNYEQYF.

The chain uses TRBV2 and TRBJ2-6; D ambiguous. V lost 7 bases and J lost 1, with 14 bases in between. Looked up from germline, CDR1 is SNHLY and CDR2 is FYNNEI. The CDR3 contains 16 residues. CDR3 sequence: CASTLSGGSGANVLTF. DNA for the CDR3: TGTGCCAGCACCCTCTCAGGCGGATCTGGGGCCAACGTCCTGACTTTC. The variable domain in full, completed from reference TRBV2 and TRBJ2-6, reads EPEVTQTPSHQVTQMGQEVILRCVPISNHLYFYWYRQILGQKVEFLVSFYNNEISEKSEIFDDQFSVERPDGSNFTLKIRSTKLEDSAMYFCASTLSGGSGANVLTFGAGSRLTVL.

The V gene is TRBV27, the J gene TRBJ1-1; tentative D call: TRBD1 (6 bases). Deletions cut 3 bases from V and 0 bases from J, with 14 bases between. Germline V gene data show CDR1 as MNHEY and CDR2 as SMNVEV (reference sequence). The CDR3 spans 16 residues. CDR3 amino acids: CASSFLGGQMNTEAFF. CDR3 nucleotide sequence: TGTGCCAGCAGTTTCTTGGGGGGACAAATGAACACTGAAGCTTTCTTT.

The V and J genes are TRBV11-2 and TRBJ2-1; 13 bases map to TRBD2. V lost 1 base to trimming and J lost 9 bases; unmatched junction nucleotides: 3. Germline V lookup: CDR1 SGHAT, CDR2 FQNNGV. This CDR3 is 15 amino acids long. CDR3 coding DNA: TGTGCCAGCAGCTTAGTTACTAGCGGGGGGGGTGAGCAGTTCTTC. Translation: CASSLVTSGGGEQFF.

This sequence joins TRBV7-9 and TRBJ1-1, with D perhaps TRBD1 (6 bases). Germline values: CDR1 SEHNR, CDR2 FQNEAQ (reference sequence). The CDR3 is 18 residues long. The ends were cut back, 1 base at V and 8 bases at J, with 26 bases in the middle. This CDR3 is CASSLGGQALTQEREAFF. As DNA, the CDR3 is TGTGCCAGCAGCTTAGGGGGGCAGGCCTTAACCCAAGAACGAGAAGCTTTCTTT.

The rearrangement joins TRBV6-5 to TRBJ1-2; TRBD1 is a possible D gene (5 bases). The V and J ends lost 8 bases and 4 bases respectively, with 11 bases between them. CDR1 and CDR2 (germline): MNHEY, SVGAGI. The CDR3 contains 12 residues. The CDR3 DNA sequence: TGTGCCAGCGGCGGGGGAACCTATGGCTACACCTTC. Translation gives CASGGGTYGYTF.

This chain joins TRBV7-8 and TRBJ1-5, with D possibly being TRBD1 (5 bases). V lost 0 bases and J 1 base, leaving 19 bases between the germline ends. Germline CDR1 and CDR2: SGHVS and FQNEAQ. The CDR3 has 19 amino acids. This chain's CDR3 is CASSLAEGAREWSNQPQHF. CDR3 in DNA: TGTGCCAGCAGCTTAGCGGAGGGCGCCAGGGAGTGGAGCAATCAGCCCCAGCATTTT.

The rearrangement links TRBV5-1 to TRBJ2-3, with 12 positions matching TRBD1. V was pared by 1 base and J by 4 bases, with 4 bases of the junction left unmatched. Germline V gene lookup returns CDR1 SGHRS and CDR2 YFSETQ. This CDR3 is built from 16 residues. The CDR3 DNA follows: TGCGCCAGCAGCTTGCAGGGACAGGGGGCGGCAGATACGCAGTATTTT. Protein product: CASSLQGQGAADTQYF.

The chain joins TRBV5-6 to TRBJ2-7, with 8 bases fitting TRBD1. The CDR3 spans 17 residues. J gave up 0 bases and V 6 bases, and 14 bases lay outside the gene matches. CDR1 SGHDT and CDR2 YYEEEE come from the germline V gene. In DNA form, the CDR3 reads TGTGCCAGCACCGCGACAGGGGCCCTCGGGAGCTCCTACGAGCAGTACTTC. Its protein is CASTATGALGSSYEQYF.